This T cell receptor (beta chain) was found in a study of T cell responses to AZD1222 COVID-19 vaccine. In regard to this clone: The antigen is not known.

V lost 2 bases and J 2 bases, leaving 10 bases between the germline ends. This CDR3 has 14 amino acids. Germline V gene lookup returns CDR1 SQVTM and CDR2 ANQGSEA. The protocol was immunoSEQ multiplex PCR, while the TCRdb copy is restricted to in-frame clones and leaves out a portion. The top ten hold 1.6% of the sample, which has 150,000 to 200,000 clones, around nine tenths seen once. The study, taken as a whole, reports: Reports indicate that nearly half of spike-specific TCRs are directed at unmutated variant regions.

This TCR came from an adult in good health. This rearrangement joins TRBV29-1 to TRBJ2-1; weak D call: TRBD2 (5 bases). The specimen comprised peripheral blood, sampled on day 0 of AZD1222 vaccination. The CDR3: CSVESGDPYNEQFF. In nucleotides, the CDR3 is TGCAGCGTTGAATCCGGGGATCCCTACAATGAGCAGTTCTTC.